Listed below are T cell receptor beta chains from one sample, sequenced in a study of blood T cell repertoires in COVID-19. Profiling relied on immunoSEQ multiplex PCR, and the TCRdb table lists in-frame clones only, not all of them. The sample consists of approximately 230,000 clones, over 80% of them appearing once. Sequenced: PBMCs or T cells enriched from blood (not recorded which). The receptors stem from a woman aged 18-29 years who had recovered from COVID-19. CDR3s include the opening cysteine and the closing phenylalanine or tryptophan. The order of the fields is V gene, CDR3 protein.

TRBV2,CASNRDREGNTIYF
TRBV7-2,CASRKGQGYEKLFF
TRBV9,CASSVGGLAGAETQYF
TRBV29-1,CSVERGRVDTQYF
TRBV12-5,CASGSGVGNTIYF
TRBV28,CASSLWKSLGNTIYF
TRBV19,CASSPTGGAQYGYTF
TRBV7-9,CASSGGQGVTNQPQHF
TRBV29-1,CSVVGGSRGGRETQYF
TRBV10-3,CAISGTGTRKDTGELFF
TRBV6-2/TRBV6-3,CASSYPDIVGREGSNGYTF
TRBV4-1,CASSQGTGAGGYTF
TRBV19,CATMGSGANEKLFF
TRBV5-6,CASSLRGHSNQPQHF
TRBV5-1,CASSFRTGNYNEQFF
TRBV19,CASSPSTGFVDSPLHF
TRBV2,CAIDRASSYNEQFF
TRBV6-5,CASTPGLPRTYEQYF
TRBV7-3,CASSFDRGDGYTF